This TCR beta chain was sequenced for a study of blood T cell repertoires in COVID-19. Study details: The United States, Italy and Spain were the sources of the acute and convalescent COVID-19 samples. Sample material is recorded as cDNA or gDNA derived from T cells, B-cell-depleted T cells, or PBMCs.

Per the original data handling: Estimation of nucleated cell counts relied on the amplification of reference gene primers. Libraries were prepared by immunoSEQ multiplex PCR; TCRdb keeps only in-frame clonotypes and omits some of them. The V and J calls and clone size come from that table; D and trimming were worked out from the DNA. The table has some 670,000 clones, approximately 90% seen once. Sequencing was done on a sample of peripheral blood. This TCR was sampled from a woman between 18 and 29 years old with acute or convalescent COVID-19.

In DNA, the CDR3 is TGTGCCAGCAGCCAATCTACAGGGTCTTACACTGAAGCTTTCTTT. It codes for CASSQSTGSYTEAFF. The V call is TRBV3-1 (or the pseudogene TRBV3-2), the J call TRBJ1-1; D perhaps matches TRBD1 (6 bases). Germline CDR1 is LGHDT and CDR2 is YNNKEL (reference sequence). V was shortened by 2 bases and J by 3 bases, with 13 bases between the two germline ends. This CDR3 comprises 15 residues.